These T cell receptor beta chains were read from a single sample in a study of graft-versus-host responses after intestinal transplantation. TCRdb's copy holds only in-frame clones and misses some; the assay was immunoSEQ multiplex PCR. The sample shows 60,000 to 70,000 clones, roughly nine tenths of them seen only once. The starting material was ileum tissue, obtained 350 to 400 days after transplant. Source of these receptors: a human patient who received an intestinal transplant, so some T cells may come from the graft donor. Each CDR3 is given with its conserved first and last residue. Each record gives: clone size, V gene, D gene, J gene, CDR3 protein, CDR3 DNA. The D gene is left open where the match is weak. Only some rows state a clone size, as once, few, many or a class for expanded clones.

abundance: -
v_gene: TRBV7-6
d_gene: TRBD2
j_gene: TRBJ2-3
CDR3aa: CASSLGTSGGDTQYF
CDR3nt: TGTGCCAGCAGCTTAGGAACTAGCGGGGGAGATACGCAGTATTTT

abundance: -
v_gene: TRBV30
d_gene: -
j_gene: TRBJ1-4
CDR3aa: CAWGLGSTNEKLFF
CDR3nt: TGTGCCTGGGGCCTGGGTTCAACTAATGAAAAACTGTTTTTT

abundance: -
v_gene: TRBV9
d_gene: TRBD2
j_gene: TRBJ2-7
CDR3aa: CASSVEGRGTSGIFDSYEQYF
CDR3nt: TGTGCCAGCAGCGTAGAAGGAAGGGGGACTAGCGGGATATTTGACTCCTACGAGCAGTACTTC

abundance: -
v_gene: TRBV30
d_gene: -
j_gene: TRBJ1-5
CDR3aa: CAWEQPQHF
CDR3nt: TGTGCCTGGGAACAGCCCCAGCATTTT

abundance: -
v_gene: TRBV2
d_gene: -
j_gene: TRBJ1-6
CDR3aa: CASLWGATYNSPLHF
CDR3nt: TGTGCCAGCCTTTGGGGGGCCACCTATAATTCACCCCTCCACTTT

abundance: -
v_gene: TRBV7-9
d_gene: -
j_gene: TRBJ1-3
CDR3aa: CASSLILGAGNTIYF
CDR3nt: TGTGCCAGCAGCTTAATTCTAGGGGCCGGAAACACCATATATTTT

abundance: -
v_gene: TRBV5-1
d_gene: TRBD2
j_gene: TRBJ2-7
CDR3aa: CASSLAGLAGVFYEQYF
CDR3nt: TGCGCCAGCAGCTTGGCGGGACTAGCGGGCGTTTTCTACGAGCAGTACTTC

abundance: few
v_gene: TRBV5-1
d_gene: TRBD1
j_gene: TRBJ1-2
CDR3aa: CASSIAGTGGYGYTF
CDR3nt: TGCGCCAGCAGCATCGCCGGGACAGGGGGCTATGGCTACACCTTC

abundance: once
v_gene: TRBV11-2
d_gene: -
j_gene: TRBJ2-7
CDR3aa: CASSLEVGPHEQYF
CDR3nt: TGTGCCAGCAGCTTAGAGGTAGGGCCCCACGAGCAGTACTTC

abundance: once
v_gene: TRBV21-1
d_gene: -
j_gene: TRBJ1-2
CDR3aa: CASGPEGRDSEANYGYTF
CDR3nt: TGTGCCAGCGGACCCGAGGGAAGAGATAGCGAGGCTAACTATGGCTACACCTTC

abundance: -
v_gene: TRBV6-6
d_gene: -
j_gene: TRBJ1-1
CDR3aa: CASSYTMNTEAFF
CDR3nt: TGTGCCAGCAGTTACACCATGAACACTGAAGCTTTCTTT

abundance: -
v_gene: TRBV5-1
d_gene: -
j_gene: TRBJ2-2
CDR3aa: CASTLGSRGTGELFF
CDR3nt: TGCGCCAGCACCCTTGGTTCTAGGGGCACCGGGGAGCTGTTTTTT

abundance: -
v_gene: TRBV6-5
d_gene: TRBD1
j_gene: TRBJ2-2
CDR3aa: CASTRTGDTGELFF
CDR3nt: TGTGCCAGCACTAGAACAGGGGACACCGGGGAGCTGTTTTTT

abundance: -
v_gene: TRBV25-1
d_gene: -
j_gene: TRBJ1-6
CDR3aa: CASSVQGNSPLHF
CDR3nt: TGTGCCAGCAGTGTACAGGGTAATTCACCCCTCCACTTT

abundance: -
v_gene: TRBV21-1
d_gene: -
j_gene: TRBJ2-2
CDR3aa: CASSRDRGTSGNTGELFF
CDR3nt: TGTGCCAGCAGCCGCGACAGGGGAACTAGCGGGAACACCGGGGAGCTGTTTTTT

abundance: -
v_gene: TRBV5-6
d_gene: -
j_gene: TRBJ1-2
CDR3aa: CASSPVRGATYGYTF
CDR3nt: TGTGCCAGCAGCCCCGTCCGGGGCGCAACTTATGGCTACACCTTC

abundance: -
v_gene: TRBV29-1
d_gene: -
j_gene: TRBJ2-3
CDR3aa: CSVDSPGYTDTQYF
CDR3nt: TGCAGCGTTGATTCGCCAGGCTACACAGATACGCAGTATTTT

abundance: -
v_gene: TRBV4-1
d_gene: -
j_gene: TRBJ1-5
CDR3aa: CASSQGLIWQPQHF
CDR3nt: TGCGCCAGCAGCCAGGGCTTGATTTGGCAGCCCCAGCATTTT

abundance: -
v_gene: TRBV19
d_gene: -
j_gene: TRBJ2-1
CDR3aa: CASSIGGPGNNEQFF
CDR3nt: TGTGCCAGTAGTATTGGTGGACCGGGGAACAATGAGCAGTTCTTC

abundance: once
v_gene: TRBV4-2
d_gene: -
j_gene: TRBJ1-1
CDR3aa: CASSQDLYRAAFF
CDR3nt: TGTGCCAGCAGCCAAGATCTCTACAGGGCGGCTTTCTTT